Following are 30 T cell receptor beta chains from one sample sequenced in a study of T cells after yellow fever vaccination. TCRdb used MiXCR to reprocess the 5' RACE reads, holding one entry per CDR3 protein. The sample holds hundreds of thousands of distinct CDR3 sequences, roughly 14% seen once. The sequencing here drew on PBMCs, taken on the day of the yellow fever booster vaccination. The receptors originated from a man younger than 40 who received the YFV17D yellow fever vaccine.

The V gene is TRBV6-2 or TRBV6-3, the J gene TRBJ2-7; unclear D gene. Germline V gene data show CDR1 as MNHEY and CDR2 as SVGEGT. This CDR3 contains 12 residues. Trimming pared 6 bases from V and 2 bases from J, leaving 8 bases between. The CDR3 DNA reads TGTGCCAGCAGCAACGTTCCCTACGAGCAGTACTTC. Translating gives CASSNVPYEQYF.

V gene TRBV29-1 combines with J gene TRBJ2-5; 10 bases fit TRBD1. The germline CDR1 and CDR2 sequences are SQVTM and ANQGSEA. This CDR3 spans 16 amino acids. J gave up 0 bases and V 5 bases, and 9 bases lay outside the gene matches. CDR3 amino acids: CSVTRDRGRDQETQYF. The CDR3 coding sequence is TGCAGCGTTACCCGGGACAGGGGCCGAGACCAAGAGACCCAGTACTTC.

This clonotype was observed a few times. This chain links TRBV7-2 with TRBJ2-1, with 8 bases aligning to TRBD2. The germline V gene encodes CDR1 SGHTA and CDR2 FQGNSA. Trimming removed 1 base from V and 5 bases from J; junction bases left unmatched: 4. The CDR3 is made up of 15 amino acids. CDR3 sequence reads: CASSLERERHNEQFF. The CDR3 DNA reads as TGTGCCAGCAGCTTAGAGCGGGAGAGGCACAATGAGCAGTTCTTC.

This clonotype was seen a handful of times. V usage is TRBV20-1 and J usage is TRBJ2-5; no definite D call. Trimming pared 4 bases from V and 4 bases from J, leaving 13 bases between. Germline V gives CDR1 DFQATT, CDR2 SNEGSKA (reference sequence). The CDR3 is made up of 13 amino acids. CDR3 sequence: CSATRRTGETQYF. The CDR3 DNA sequence: TGCAGTGCTACCCGACGGACGGGAGAGACCCAGTACTTC.

Only a few counts were recorded for this clonotype. V gene TRBV7-6 combines with J gene TRBJ2-7; tentatively, D is TRBD1 or TRBD2 (5 bases each). Trimming shortened V by 1 base and J by 6 bases, and 16 bases separated the two germline ends. Germline V gene data show CDR1 as SGHVS and CDR2 as FNYEAQ. The CDR3 is 15 residues long. Written as DNA, the CDR3 is TGTGCCAGCAGCTTAGGGATTAATCAGGGACCCGAGCAGTACTTC. Amino acids: CASSLGINQGPEQYF.

This clonotype was counted a few times. V gene TRBV18 combines with J gene TRBJ2-2; weak D call: TRBD2 (5 bases). The CDR3 sequence is 16 residues long. Germline CDR1 is KGHSH and CDR2 is LQKENI. V was shortened by 1 base and J by 4 bases, with 13 bases between the two germline ends. The CDR3 sequence is CASSPLTASTTGELFF. CDR3 in DNA: TGTGCCAGCTCACCACTAACCGCTAGCACCACCGGGGAGCTGTTTTTT. The full variable domain, in which reference TRBV18 and TRBJ2-2 provide the parts outside the CDR3, is NAGVMQNPRHLVRRRGQEARLRCSPMKGHSHVYWYRQLPEEGLKFMVYLQKENIIDESGMPKERFSAEFPKEGPSILRIQQVVRGDSAAYFCASSPLTASTTGELFFGEGSRLTVL.

The chain links TRBV10-3 to TRBJ2-1, with TRBD2 matching 14 bases. CDR3 length: 14 amino acids. Germline V gives CDR1 ENHRY, CDR2 SYGVKD. V was clipped by 5 bases and J by 10 bases; unmatched bases: 4. This chain's CDR3 is CAISRTSGGTEQFF. CDR3 DNA sequence: TGTGCCATCAGTCGGACTAGCGGGGGGACGGAGCAGTTCTTC.

The chain links TRBV7-2 to TRBJ2-3; a possible D gene is TRBD2 (6 bases). The CDR3 is made up of 12 amino acids. V was clipped by 6 bases and J by 4 bases, with 8 bases between them. Germline V gene data show CDR1 as SGHTA and CDR2 as FQGNSA. The CDR3 sequence is CASRLAPDTQYF. The DNA for the CDR3 is TGTGCCAGCAGGCTAGCGCCAGATACGCAGTATTTT.

This clonotype came up many times. The chain recombines TRBV29-1 with TRBJ2-3, with TRBD2 matching 11 bases. The V gene's germline CDR1 is SQVTM and CDR2 ANQGSEA. The junction had 9 bases not matched to a gene; V was cut back by 7 bases and J by 0 bases. This CDR3 contains 16 residues. The CDR3 region has the DNA TGCAGCGCAAAGGGGGGGACTAGCGGAAGCACAGATACGCAGTATTTT. This encodes CSAKGGTSGSTDTQYF.

Worth noting for this clonotype: One end of the junction varies from germline; a read error may be responsible. This chain joins TRBV7-3 and TRBJ2-5; unclear D gene. The length of the CDR3 is 13 residues. CDR1 and CDR2 from the germline V gene are SGHTA and FQGTGA. CDR3 sequence reads: CASSVGIGENQYF. CDR3 DNA: TGTGCCAGCAGCGTAGGGATAGGAGAGAACCAGTACTTC.

This rearrangement joins TRBV7-3 to TRBJ1-1; no firm D call. V was shortened by 2 bases and J by 0 bases, with 13 bases between the two germline ends. The CDR3 covers 16 residues. Per the germline V gene, CDR1 is SGHTA and CDR2 is FQGTGA. This CDR3 is CASSLYATGMNTEAFF. CDR3 sequence (DNA): TGTGCCAGCAGCTTATACGCAACCGGGATGAACACTGAAGCTTTCTTT.

This clonotype was seen a handful of times. The V and J genes are TRBV2 and TRBJ2-3, with D perhaps matching TRBD1 (5 bases). This CDR3 is built from 16 residues. The ends were cut back, 5 bases at V and 5 bases at J, with 20 bases in the middle. CDR1 and CDR2 (germline): SNHLY, FYNNEI. The CDR3 loop is CASSSGHTLAGDTQYF. The CDR3 nucleotides are TGTGCCAGCAGTTCTGGACATACCCTTGCCGGAGATACGCAGTATTTT.

The gene calls are TRBV7-9 and TRBJ1-3; a possible D gene is TRBD1 (5 bases). The CDR3 length is 15 residues. V lost 1 base, J lost 0 bases, and 7 bases lay in between. CDR1 and CDR2 (germline): SEHNR, FQNEAQ (reference sequence). CDR3 sequence (DNA): TGTGCCAGCAGCTTAGACAGGCACTCTGGAAACACCATATATTTT. It codes for CASSLDRHSGNTIYF.

This clonotype was detected many times. The gene calls are TRBV11-2 and TRBJ2-1; no reliable D call. Trimming took 1 base from V and 3 from J, leaving 10 bases between them. The CDR3 runs to 15 residues. CDR1 and CDR2 from the germline V gene are SGHAT and FQNNGV. This chain's CDR3 is CASSLGKGSYNEQFF. The CDR3 DNA follows: TGTGCCAGCAGCTTAGGGAAGGGTAGCTACAATGAGCAGTTCTTC.

This chain uses TRBV7-2 with TRBJ2-7; possible D gene TRBD2, 5 bases. The CDR3 is 14 residues long. Trimming stripped 5 bases from V and 0 bases from J, with 11 bases between. Germline V gene sequence: CDR1 SGHTA, CDR2 FQGNSA. CDR3 loop: CASSVRVSSYEQYF. CDR3 coding DNA: TGTGCCAGCAGCGTGCGGGTGAGCTCCTACGAGCAGTACTTC.

This rearrangement joins TRBV5-1 to TRBJ2-2; 16 bases align to TRBD2. The germline V gene has CDR1 SGHRS and CDR2 YFSETQ. Losses at the gene ends were 4 bases for V and 4 bases for J; bases not matched to a gene: 7. The CDR3 extends over 18 amino acids. The CDR3 loop is CASSQGLAGGPGTGELFF. The CDR3 DNA is TGCGCCAGCAGCCAGGGACTAGCGGGAGGGCCAGGCACCGGGGAGCTGTTTTTT.

The V gene is TRBV11-2, the J gene TRBJ2-5; the match to TRBD2 covers 11 bases. V gave up 5 bases and J gave up 2 bases; unmatched junction bases: 16. Germline CDR1 is SGHAT and CDR2 is FQNNGV. There are 19 residues in the CDR3. CDR3 DNA sequence: TGTGCCAGCAGCCATACCGGGACTAGCGGTGGAGGGAGGCAAGAGACCCAGTACTTC. As protein: CASSHTGTSGGGRQETQYF. The variable domain in full, completed from reference TRBV11-2 and TRBJ2-5, reads EAGVAQSPRYKIIEKRQSVAFWCNPISGHATLYWYQQILGQGPKLLIQFQNNGVVDDSQLPKDRFSAERLKGVDSTLKIQPAKLEDSAVYLCASSHTGTSGGGRQETQYFGPGTRLLVL.

This clonotype was seen many times. The genes are TRBV12-3 or TRBV12-4 and TRBJ2-7, with D unresolved. V was pared by 0 bases and J by 1 base, with 4 bases between. The CDR3 is 13 residues long. The CDR3 nucleotides are TGTGCCAGCAGTTTAGCGCTGTCCTACGAGCAGTACTTC. It translates to CASSLALSYEQYF.

This rearrangement joins TRBV7-2 to TRBJ2-7; D tentatively reads TRBD1 or TRBD2 (6 bases each). Trimming removed 4 bases from V and 8 bases from J, with 15 bases in between. The germline V gene encodes CDR1 SGHTA and CDR2 FQGNSA. The CDR3 runs 13 residues. The DNA of the CDR3 is TGTGCCAGCAGCTCTCGGGGGCGGGGAAAGCAGTACTTC. It specifies CASSSRGRGKQYF.

The chain links TRBV11-3 to TRBJ2-3, with D uncertain. From germline, CDR1 is SGHNT and CDR2 YENEEA. V was shortened by 5 bases and J by 0 bases, with 9 bases between the two germline ends. CDR3 size: 14 residues. The CDR3 DNA reads as TGTGCCAGCAGCGAGACGTCTAGCACAGATACGCAGTATTTT. Amino acid sequence: CASSETSSTDTQYF. Drawing the rest from reference TRBV11-3 and TRBJ2-3, the complete variable domain is EAGVVQSPRYKIIEKKQPVAFWCNPISGHNTLYWYLQNLGQGPELLIRYENEEAVDDSQLPKDRFSAERLKGVDSTLKIQPAELGDSAVYLCASSETSSTDTQYFGPGTRLTVL.

This clonotype has a count of ten or more. The chain joins TRBV2 to TRBJ1-1, with D maybe TRBD1 (5 bases). V gave up 7 bases and J gave up 1 base, with 10 bases separating them. This CDR3 is 13 amino acids long. Germline V gene data show CDR1 as SNHLY and CDR2 as FYNNEI. The DNA of the CDR3 is TGTGCCAGCACCAAGACAGAGAACACTGAAGCTTTCTTT. It specifies CASTKTENTEAFF. Variable domain in full (rest from reference TRBV2 and TRBJ1-1): EPEVTQTPSHQVTQMGQEVILRCVPISNHLYFYWYRQILGQKVEFLVSFYNNEISEKSEIFDDQFSVERPDGSNFTLKIRSTKLEDSAMYFCASTKTENTEAFFGQGTRLTVV.

The CDR3 nucleotides read TGTGCCACCAGCAGAGAAGTAGGCACGAAAAACATTCAGTACTTC. Translation gives CATSREVGTKNIQYF. This chain joins TRBV15 and TRBJ2-4, with D uncertain. Trimming removed 0 bases at V and 4 bases at J, with 10 bases between. The CDR3 totals 15 residues. Germline V gene data show CDR1 as LNHNV and CDR2 as YYDKDF (reference sequence).

The rearrangement uses TRBV6-1 and TRBJ1-6, with 7 nucleotides matching TRBD1. Germline assignment: CDR1 MNHNS and CDR2 SASEGT. This CDR3 contains 15 residues. V was clipped by 5 bases and J by 6 bases; unmatched bases: 7. The CDR3 coding sequence is TGTGCCAGCAGTCAACTGGGACAGTTTAATTCACCCCTCCACTTT. This sequence encodes CASSQLGQFNSPLHF.

This clonotype was counted ten times or more. The chain is built from TRBV7-8 and TRBJ2-1; 7 bases agree with TRBD2. Germline V gene data show CDR1 as SGHVS and CDR2 as FQNEAQ. Trimming removed 0 bases from V and 3 bases from J; junction bases left unmatched: 8. This CDR3 is built from 17 residues. DNA of the CDR3: TGTGCCAGCAGCTTAGCGCGGCGGGAGACCCTCTACAATGAGCAGTTCTTC. Translated: CASSLARRETLYNEQFF.

The chain employs TRBV10-3 and TRBJ2-1, with 13 bases matching TRBD2. V lost 6 bases and J lost 7; bases outside the gene matches: 6. Germline V gene sequence: CDR1 ENHRY, CDR2 SYGVKD. This CDR3 contains 15 residues. The CDR3 DNA follows: TGTGCCATCAGCGTTACTAGCGGGAGGGAAAATGAGCAGTTCTTC. Its protein is CAISVTSGRENEQFF.

The V gene is TRBV5-1, the J gene TRBJ2-1; the match to TRBD2 covers 13 bases. With V trimmed by 4 bases and J by 9 bases, 7 bases remained unmatched. CDR1 is SGHRS and CDR2 is YFSETQ in the germline V gene. This CDR3 comprises 15 residues. The CDR3 region is CASSVGTSGVTEQFF. In nucleotides, the CDR3 is TGCGCCAGCAGCGTCGGGACTAGCGGGGTCACTGAGCAGTTCTTC.

This clonotype was counted a few times. J is TRBJ2-1 and V is TRBV30; tentative D call: TRBD2 (5 bases). The CDR3 loop spans 14 amino acids. Germline values: CDR1 GTSNPN, CDR2 SVGIG (reference sequence). Trimming cost V 8 bases and J 1 base, with 15 bases left between them. The CDR3 reads CAGVSGNSYNEQFF. The CDR3 nucleotides are TGTGCCGGCGTTTCCGGGAATTCCTACAATGAGCAGTTCTTC.

This clonotype was counted only a few times. The chain joins TRBV20-1 to TRBJ2-1; TRBD1 aligns across 9 bases. This CDR3 comprises 15 residues. V shed 6 bases and J 2 bases; nucleotides not matched to a gene: 8. Per germline, CDR1 DFQATT and CDR2 SNEGSKA (reference sequence). CDR3 in amino acids: CSAQWGQGTYNEQFF. CDR3 in DNA: TGCAGTGCACAGTGGGGACAGGGTACCTACAATGAGCAGTTCTTC.

V and J are TRBV6-5 and TRBJ1-5; D gene unclear. The CDR3 length is 16 residues. Per the germline V gene, CDR1 is MNHEY and CDR2 is SVGAGI. Trimming cost V 2 bases and J 8 bases, with 19 bases left between them. The CDR3 bases are TGTGCCAGCAGTTACAGCGGGATATCCCCGGAGAAGCCCCAGCATTTT. Protein product: CASSYSGISPEKPQHF.

The chain recombines TRBV7-9 with TRBJ2-2; 9 bases line up with TRBD2. Trimming at V came to 5 bases and at J to 4 bases, leaving 8 bases not matched to a gene. This CDR3 is 16 amino acids long. Germline CDR1 SEHNR, CDR2 FQNEAQ (reference sequence). This CDR3 reads CASSRGASGTTGELFF. In nucleotides, the CDR3 is TGTGCCAGCAGCCGCGGGGCTAGCGGGACCACCGGGGAGCTGTTTTTT.